This T cell receptor (beta chain) was profiled in a study of blood T cell repertoires in COVID-19. In the study overall: T cells, B-cell-depleted T cells, or PBMCs provided the cDNA or gDNA that served as material.

In its sample, this clone was seen once. Germline lookup yields CDR1 LGHNT and CDR2 FRNRAP. The V gene end was trimmed by 7 bases and the J gene end by 3 bases; junction bases not matched to a gene: 8. The CDR3 sequence is 15 residues long. Libraries were prepared by immunoSEQ multiplex PCR; TCRdb keeps only in-frame clonotypes and omits some of them. The sample has 430,000 or so clones, 85% to 90% seen once. The sample consisted of peripheral blood. This chain joins TRBV12-5 and TRBJ2-3; 9 bases line up with TRBD1. The receptor's source is a man aged 18 to 29 with COVID-19, enrolled during active disease. Here the CDR3 reads CASDPPGQGTDTQYF. The CDR3 DNA follows: TGTGCTAGTGACCCACCGGGACAGGGAACAGATACGCAGTATTTT.